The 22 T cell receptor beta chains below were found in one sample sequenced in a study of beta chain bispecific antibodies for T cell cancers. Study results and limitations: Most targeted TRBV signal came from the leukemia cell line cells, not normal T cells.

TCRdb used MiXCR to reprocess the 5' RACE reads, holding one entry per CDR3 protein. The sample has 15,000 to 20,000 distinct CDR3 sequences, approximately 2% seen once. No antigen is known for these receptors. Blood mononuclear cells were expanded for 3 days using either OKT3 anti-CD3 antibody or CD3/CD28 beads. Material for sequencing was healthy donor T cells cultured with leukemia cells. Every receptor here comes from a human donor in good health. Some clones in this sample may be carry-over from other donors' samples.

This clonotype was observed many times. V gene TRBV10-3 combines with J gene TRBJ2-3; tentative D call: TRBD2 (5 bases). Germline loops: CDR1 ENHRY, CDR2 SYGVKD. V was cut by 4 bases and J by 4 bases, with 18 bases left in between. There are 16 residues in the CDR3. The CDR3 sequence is CAISGGTGFGADTQYF. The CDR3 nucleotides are TGTGCCATCAGTGGGGGTACCGGGTTCGGGGCAGATACGCAGTATTTT.

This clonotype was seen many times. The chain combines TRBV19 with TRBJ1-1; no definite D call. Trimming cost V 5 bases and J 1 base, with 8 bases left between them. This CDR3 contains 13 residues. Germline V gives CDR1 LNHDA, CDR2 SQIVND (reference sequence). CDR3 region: CASSPFENTEAFF. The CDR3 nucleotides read TGTGCCAGTAGTCCCTTCGAGAACACTGAAGCTTTCTTT.

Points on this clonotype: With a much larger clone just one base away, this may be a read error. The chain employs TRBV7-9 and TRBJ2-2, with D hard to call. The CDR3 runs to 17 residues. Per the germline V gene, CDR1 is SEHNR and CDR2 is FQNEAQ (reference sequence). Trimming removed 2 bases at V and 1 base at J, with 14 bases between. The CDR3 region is CASSLRSGAMNTGELFF. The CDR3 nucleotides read TGTGCCAGCAGCTTACGTTCGGGCGCGATGAACACCGGGGAGCTGTTTTTT.

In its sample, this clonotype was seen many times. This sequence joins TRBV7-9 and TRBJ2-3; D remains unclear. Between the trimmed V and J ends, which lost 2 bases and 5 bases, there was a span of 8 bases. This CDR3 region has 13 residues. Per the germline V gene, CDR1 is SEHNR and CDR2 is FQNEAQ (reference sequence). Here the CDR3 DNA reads TGTGCCAGCAGCTTACAAGAGATAGATACGCAGTATTTT. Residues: CASSLQEIDTQYF. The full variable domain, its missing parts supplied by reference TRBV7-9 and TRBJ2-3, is DTGVSQNPRHKITKRGQNVTFRCDPISEHNRLYWYRQTLGQGPEFLTYFQNEAQLEKSRLLSDRFSAERPKGSFSTLEIQRTEQGDSAMYLCASSLQEIDTQYFGPGTRLTVL.

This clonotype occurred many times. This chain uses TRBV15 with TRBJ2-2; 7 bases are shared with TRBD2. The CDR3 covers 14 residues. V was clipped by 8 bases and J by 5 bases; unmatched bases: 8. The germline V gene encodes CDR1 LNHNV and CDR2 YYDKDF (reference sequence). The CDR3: CATRGEARTGELFF. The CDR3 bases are TGTGCCACCCGGGGGGAGGCGAGGACCGGGGAGCTGTTTTTT.

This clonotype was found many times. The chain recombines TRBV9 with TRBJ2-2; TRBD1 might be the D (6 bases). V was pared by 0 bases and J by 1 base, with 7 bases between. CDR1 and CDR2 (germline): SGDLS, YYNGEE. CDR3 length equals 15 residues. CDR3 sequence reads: CASSVDRENTGELFF. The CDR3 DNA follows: TGTGCCAGCAGCGTAGACAGGGAGAACACCGGGGAGCTGTTTTTT.

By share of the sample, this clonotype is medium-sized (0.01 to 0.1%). The CDR3 sequence: CASSLADGPQPQHF. The DNA of the CDR3 is TGTGCCAGCAGCTTAGCGGATGGGCCTCAGCCCCAGCATTTT. The genes are TRBV7-9 and TRBJ1-5, with D unclear. The CDR3 is made up of 14 amino acids. The V end was cut by 0 bases, the J end by 6 bases, with 9 bases between. The V gene's germline CDR1 is SEHNR and CDR2 FQNEAQ (reference sequence).

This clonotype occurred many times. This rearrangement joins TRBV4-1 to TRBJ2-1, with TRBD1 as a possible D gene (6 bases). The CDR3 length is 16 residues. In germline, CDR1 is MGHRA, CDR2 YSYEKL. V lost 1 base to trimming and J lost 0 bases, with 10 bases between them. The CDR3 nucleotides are TGCGCCAGCAGCCAAGTACAGGGTTTCTCCTACAATGAGCAGTTCTTC. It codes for CASSQVQGFSYNEQFF.

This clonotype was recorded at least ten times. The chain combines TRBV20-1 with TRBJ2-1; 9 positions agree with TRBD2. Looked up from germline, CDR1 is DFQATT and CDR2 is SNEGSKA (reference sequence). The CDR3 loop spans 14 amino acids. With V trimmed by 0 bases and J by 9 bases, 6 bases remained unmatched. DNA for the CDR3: TGCAGTGCTAGAGAACTAGCGGGTCCGGTTGAGCAGTTCTTC. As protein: CSARELAGPVEQFF.

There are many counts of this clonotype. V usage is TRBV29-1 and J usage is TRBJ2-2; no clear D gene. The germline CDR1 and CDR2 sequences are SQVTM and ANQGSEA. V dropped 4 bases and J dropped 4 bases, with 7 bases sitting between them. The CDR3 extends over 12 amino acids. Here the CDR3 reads CSVVIPTGELFF. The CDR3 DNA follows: TGCAGCGTTGTGATTCCCACCGGGGAGCTGTTTTTT.

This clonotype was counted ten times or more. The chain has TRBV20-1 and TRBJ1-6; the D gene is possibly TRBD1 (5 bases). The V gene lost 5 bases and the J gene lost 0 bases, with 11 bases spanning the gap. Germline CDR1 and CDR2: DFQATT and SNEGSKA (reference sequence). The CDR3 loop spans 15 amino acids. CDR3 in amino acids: CSAGDLSSYNSPLHF. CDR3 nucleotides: TGCAGTGCTGGGGACCTTAGCTCCTATAATTCACCCCTCCACTTT.

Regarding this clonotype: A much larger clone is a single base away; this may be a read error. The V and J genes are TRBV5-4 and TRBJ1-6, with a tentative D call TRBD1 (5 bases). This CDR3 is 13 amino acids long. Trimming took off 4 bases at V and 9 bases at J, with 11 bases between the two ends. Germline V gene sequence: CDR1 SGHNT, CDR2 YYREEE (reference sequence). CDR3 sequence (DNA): TGTGCCAGCAGCGCTTGGACAACTTCACCCCTCCACTTT. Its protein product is CASSAWTTSPLHF.

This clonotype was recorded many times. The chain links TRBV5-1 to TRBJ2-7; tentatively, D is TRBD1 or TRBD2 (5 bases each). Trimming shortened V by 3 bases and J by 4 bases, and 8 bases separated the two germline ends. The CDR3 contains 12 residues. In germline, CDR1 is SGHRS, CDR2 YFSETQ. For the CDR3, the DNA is TGCGCCAGCAGCTCGGGACCTTACGAGCAGTACTTC. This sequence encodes CASSSGPYEQYF. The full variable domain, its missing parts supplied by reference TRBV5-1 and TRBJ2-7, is KAGVTQTPRYLIKTRGQQVTLSCSPISGHRSVSWYQQTPGQGLQFLFEYFSETQRNKGNFPGRFSGRQFSNSRSEMNVSTLELGDSALYLCASSSGPYEQYFGPGTRLTVT.

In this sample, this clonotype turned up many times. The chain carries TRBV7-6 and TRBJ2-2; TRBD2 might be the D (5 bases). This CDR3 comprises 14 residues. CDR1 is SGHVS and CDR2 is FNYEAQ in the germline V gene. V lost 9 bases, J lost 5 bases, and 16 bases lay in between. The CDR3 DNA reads TGTGCCAGTCAGAGGACTCCTACGACCGGGGAGCTGTTTTTT. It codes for CASQRTPTTGELFF.

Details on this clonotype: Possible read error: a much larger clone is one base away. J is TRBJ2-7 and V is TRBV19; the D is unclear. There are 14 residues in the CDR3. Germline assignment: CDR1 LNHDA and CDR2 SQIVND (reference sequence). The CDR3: CASSIDTGSHEQYF. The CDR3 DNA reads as TGTGCCAGTAGTATAGATACCGGCTCCCACGAGCAGTACTTC.

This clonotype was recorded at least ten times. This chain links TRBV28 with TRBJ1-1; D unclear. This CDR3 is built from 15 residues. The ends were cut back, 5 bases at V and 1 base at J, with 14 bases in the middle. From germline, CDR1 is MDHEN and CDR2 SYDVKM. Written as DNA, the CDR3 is TGTGCCAGCAGTCCTGGTGTGGCCTCGAACACTGAAGCTTTCTTT. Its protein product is CASSPGVASNTEAFF.

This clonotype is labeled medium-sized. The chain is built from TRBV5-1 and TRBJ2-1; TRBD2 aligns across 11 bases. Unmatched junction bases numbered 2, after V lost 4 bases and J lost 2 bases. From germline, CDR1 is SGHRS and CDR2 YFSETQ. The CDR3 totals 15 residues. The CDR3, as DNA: TGCGCCAGCAGCCTTAGCGGGGGGGCCTACAATGAGCAGTTCTTC. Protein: CASSLSGGAYNEQFF.

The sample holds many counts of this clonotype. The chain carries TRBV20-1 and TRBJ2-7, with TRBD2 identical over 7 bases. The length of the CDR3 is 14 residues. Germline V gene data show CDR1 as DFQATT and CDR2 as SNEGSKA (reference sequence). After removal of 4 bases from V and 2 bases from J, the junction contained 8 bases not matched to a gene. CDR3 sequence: CSAKKRGITYEQYF. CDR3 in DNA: TGCAGTGCTAAAAAGCGGGGAATTACCTACGAGCAGTACTTC.

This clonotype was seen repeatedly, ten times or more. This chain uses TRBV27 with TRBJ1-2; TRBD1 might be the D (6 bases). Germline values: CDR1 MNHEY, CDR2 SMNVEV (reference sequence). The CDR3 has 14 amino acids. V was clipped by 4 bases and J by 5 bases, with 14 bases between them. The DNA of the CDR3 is TGTGCCAGCAGTTCGGCAGGGGAGGATTATGGCTACACCTTC. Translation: CASSSAGEDYGYTF.

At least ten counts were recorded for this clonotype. The CDR3 is CASRNAANTEAFF. CDR3 nucleotide sequence: TGCGCCAGCAGAAACGCGGCGAACACTGAAGCTTTCTTT. The rearrangement links TRBV5-1 to TRBJ1-1; D is ambiguous. The CDR3 covers 13 residues. Germline V gene data show CDR1 as SGHRS and CDR2 as YFSETQ. V was trimmed by 5 bases and J by 1 base, leaving 9 bases between them.

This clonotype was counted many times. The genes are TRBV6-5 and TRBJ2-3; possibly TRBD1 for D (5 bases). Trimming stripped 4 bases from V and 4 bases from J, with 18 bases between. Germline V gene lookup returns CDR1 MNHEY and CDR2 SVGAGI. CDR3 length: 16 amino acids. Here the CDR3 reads CASSSNRKLLPDTQYF. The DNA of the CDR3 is TGTGCCAGCAGTTCCAACAGGAAATTGCTTCCAGATACGCAGTATTTT.

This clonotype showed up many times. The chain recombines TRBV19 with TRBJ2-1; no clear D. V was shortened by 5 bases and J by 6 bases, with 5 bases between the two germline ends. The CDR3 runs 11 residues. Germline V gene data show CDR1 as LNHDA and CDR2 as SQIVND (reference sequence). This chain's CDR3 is CASSAANEQFF. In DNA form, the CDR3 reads TGTGCCAGTAGTGCGGCCAATGAGCAGTTCTTC.